These T cell receptor beta chains were read from a single sample in a study of blood T cell repertoires in COVID-19. Sequencing used immunoSEQ multiplex PCR; TCRdb keeps in-frame clones, though not all of them. The data contain about 64,000 clones, 88% of them singletons. The sample consisted of peripheral blood. These receptors all stem from a woman aged 60 to 75 with COVID-19, enrolled during active disease. The CDR3 runs from the conserved cysteine through the conserved F or W. The order of the fields is J gene, V gene, clone size, D gene, CDR3 protein, CDR3 DNA. The D gene is left open where the match is weak. Expanded clones are given a class, and other clones once, few, many or no size at all.

j_gene: TRBJ2-7
v_gene: TRBV10-3
abundance: -
d_gene: TRBD2
CDR3aa: CAISSSGRVNEQYF
CDR3nt: TGTGCCATCAGTTCTAGCGGGAGAGTCAACGAGCAGTACTTC

j_gene: TRBJ1-1
v_gene: TRBV28
abundance: -
d_gene: -
CDR3aa: CASSRGGAFF
CDR3nt: TGTGCCAGCAGCCGAGGCGGGGCTTTCTTT

j_gene: TRBJ2-1
v_gene: TRBV4-1
abundance: -
d_gene: -
CDR3aa: CASSQDRVGNEQFF
CDR3nt: TGCGCCAGCAGCCAAGACAGGGTCGGGAATGAGCAGTTCTTC

j_gene: TRBJ2-5
v_gene: TRBV27
abundance: once
d_gene: -
CDR3aa: CASTSFAGGETQYF
CDR3nt: TGTGCCAGCACTTCCTTTGCAGGGGGGGAGACCCAGTACTTC

j_gene: TRBJ2-7
v_gene: TRBV15
abundance: -
d_gene: TRBD1
CDR3aa: CATSIRGTARSYEQYF
CDR3nt: TGTGCCACCAGCATACGAGGGACAGCTCGATCCTACGAGCAGTACTTC

j_gene: TRBJ2-5
v_gene: TRBV3-1/TRBV3-2
abundance: few
d_gene: TRBD1
CDR3aa: CASSQDRGLQGAQYF
CDR3nt: TGTGCCAGCAGCCAAGATAGGGGCCTTCAGGGGGCCCAGTACTTC

j_gene: TRBJ1-2
v_gene: TRBV30
abundance: once
d_gene: -
CDR3aa: CAWRTGPYGYTF
CDR3nt: TGTGCCTGGAGGACAGGACCCTATGGCTACACCTTC

j_gene: TRBJ1-5
v_gene: TRBV10-3
abundance: once
d_gene: -
CDR3aa: CAITPEMDQPQHF
CDR3nt: TGTGCCATCACCCCAGAAATGGATCAGCCCCAGCATTTT

j_gene: TRBJ1-2
v_gene: TRBV6-2/TRBV6-3
abundance: -
d_gene: -
CDR3aa: CASSRDFYGYTF
CDR3nt: TGTGCCAGCAGTAGGGACTTCTATGGCTACACCTTC

j_gene: TRBJ1-1
v_gene: TRBV5-1
abundance: -
d_gene: -
CDR3aa: CASSPGGWNTEAFF
CDR3nt: TGCGCCAGCAGCCCGGGAGGGTGGAACACTGAAGCTTTCTTT

j_gene: TRBJ2-5
v_gene: TRBV19
abundance: few
d_gene: TRBD1
CDR3aa: CASSGQALMETQYF
CDR3nt: TGTGCCAGTAGCGGACAGGCCCTTATGGAGACCCAGTACTTC

j_gene: TRBJ2-2
v_gene: TRBV4-1
abundance: -
d_gene: TRBD2
CDR3aa: CASSHPRVAGARSAGELFF
CDR3nt: TGCGCCAGCAGCCACCCGAGGGTAGCGGGGGCCAGGTCTGCCGGGGAGCTGTTTTTT

j_gene: TRBJ2-7
v_gene: TRBV2
abundance: -
d_gene: -
CDR3aa: CASTARGGEQYF
CDR3nt: TGTGCCAGCACGGCAAGGGGGGGCGAGCAGTACTTC

j_gene: TRBJ2-4
v_gene: TRBV30
abundance: once
d_gene: TRBD2
CDR3aa: CAWSSGVGDIQYF
CDR3nt: TGTGCCTGGAGTAGCGGGGTGGGTGACATTCAGTACTTC

j_gene: TRBJ1-1
v_gene: TRBV12-3/TRBV12-4
abundance: once
d_gene: -
CDR3aa: CASTDTMNTEAFF
CDR3nt: TGTGCCAGCACGGACACTATGAACACTGAAGCTTTCTTT

j_gene: TRBJ2-3
v_gene: TRBV12-3/TRBV12-4
abundance: -
d_gene: -
CDR3aa: CATGTLKDTQYF
CDR3nt: TGTGCCACCGGGACTTTAAAAGATACGCAGTATTTT

j_gene: TRBJ1-2
v_gene: TRBV7-2
abundance: -
d_gene: TRBD1
CDR3aa: CASSFGQGDGYTF
CDR3nt: TGTGCCAGCAGCTTCGGACAGGGGGATGGCTACACCTTC

j_gene: TRBJ2-7
v_gene: TRBV27
abundance: -
d_gene: -
CDR3aa: CASMKGAGYEQYF
CDR3nt: TGTGCCAGCATGAAAGGTGCGGGCTACGAGCAGTACTTC

j_gene: TRBJ1-5
v_gene: TRBV3-1/TRBV3-2
abundance: -
d_gene: -
CDR3aa: CASSLGTTSNQPQHF
CDR3nt: TGTGCCAGCAGCCTCGGGACAACTAGCAATCAGCCCCAGCATTTT

j_gene: TRBJ2-1
v_gene: TRBV11-3
abundance: -
d_gene: TRBD1
CDR3aa: CASSLVGGPYNEQFF
CDR3nt: TGTGCCAGCAGCTTAGTAGGGGGCCCCTACAATGAGCAGTTCTTC

j_gene: TRBJ2-4
v_gene: TRBV15
abundance: -
d_gene: -
CDR3aa: CATSRERGNDYIQYF
CDR3nt: TGTGCCACCAGCAGAGAAAGGGGAAACGATTACATTCAGTACTTC

j_gene: TRBJ2-2
v_gene: TRBV27
abundance: many
d_gene: -
CDR3aa: CASKLKDSTYTGELFF
CDR3nt: TGTGCCAGCAAATTAAAGGACAGTACTTACACCGGGGAGCTGTTTTTT

j_gene: TRBJ2-1
v_gene: TRBV3-1/TRBV3-2
abundance: -
d_gene: -
CDR3aa: CASSLEGGPTVSNEQFF
CDR3nt: TGTGCCAGCAGCCTCGAAGGCGGGCCAACCGTCAGCAATGAGCAGTTCTTC

j_gene: TRBJ2-6
v_gene: TRBV5-5
abundance: -
d_gene: -
CDR3aa: CASSLEVPASAGANVLTF
CDR3nt: TGTGCCAGCAGCTTAGAGGTCCCGGCTTCGGCTGGGGCCAACGTCCTGACTTTC

j_gene: TRBJ1-4
v_gene: TRBV7-8
abundance: -
d_gene: -
CDR3aa: CASSSDNGPLEVFF
CDR3nt: TGTGCCAGCAGCTCGGACAACGGGCCGCTTGAGGTGTTTTTT

j_gene: TRBJ2-1
v_gene: TRBV2
abundance: once
d_gene: -
CDR3aa: CASSEGLGREQFF
CDR3nt: TGTGCCAGCAGTGAAGGGCTTGGGAGAGAGCAGTTCTTC

j_gene: TRBJ2-3
v_gene: TRBV27
abundance: -
d_gene: TRBD1
CDR3aa: CASRAKTGVFRTDTQYF
CDR3nt: TGTGCCAGCAGGGCGAAAACAGGGGTATTTAGGACAGATACGCAGTATTTT

j_gene: TRBJ1-1
v_gene: TRBV10-3
abundance: -
d_gene: TRBD1
CDR3aa: CAIRALGQGNTEAFF
CDR3nt: TGTGCCATCAGGGCATTAGGACAGGGGAACACTGAAGCTTTCTTT

j_gene: TRBJ1-5
v_gene: TRBV27
abundance: -
d_gene: -
CDR3aa: CASSRPNQPQHF
CDR3nt: TGTGCCAGCAGCAGGCCCAATCAGCCCCAGCATTTT

j_gene: TRBJ2-2
v_gene: TRBV12-3/TRBV12-4
abundance: once
d_gene: -
CDR3aa: CASSSRSTGELFF
CDR3nt: TGTGCCAGCAGTTCCAGATCCACCGGGGAGCTGTTTTTT

j_gene: TRBJ2-3
v_gene: TRBV3-1/TRBV3-2
abundance: -
d_gene: TRBD2
CDR3aa: CASSQLAGGTDTQYF
CDR3nt: TGTGCCAGCAGCCAACTAGCGGGGGGCACAGATACGCAGTATTTT

j_gene: TRBJ2-7
v_gene: TRBV15
abundance: -
d_gene: TRBD2
CDR3aa: CATSSGAGLAYEQYF
CDR3nt: TGTGCCACCAGCAGCGGGGCAGGACTAGCCTACGAGCAGTACTTC

j_gene: TRBJ1-2
v_gene: TRBV12-3/TRBV12-4
abundance: -
d_gene: -
CDR3aa: CASSFSGQGGYTF
CDR3nt: TGTGCCAGCAGTTTCTCGGGGCAGGGGGGCTACACCTTC

j_gene: TRBJ2-7
v_gene: TRBV24-1
abundance: -
d_gene: -
CDR3aa: CATSDFQGYEQYF
CDR3nt: TGTGCCACCAGTGATTTTCAGGGCTACGAGCAGTACTTC

j_gene: TRBJ1-6
v_gene: TRBV3-1/TRBV3-2
abundance: -
d_gene: -
CDR3aa: CASSQDGGSPLHF
CDR3nt: TGTGCCAGCAGCCAAGATGGAGGGTCACCCCTCCACTTT

j_gene: TRBJ1-2
v_gene: TRBV28
abundance: once
d_gene: -
CDR3aa: CASSLDGPQRGYTF
CDR3nt: TGTGCCAGCAGTTTAGATGGCCCTCAGAGGGGCTACACCTTC

j_gene: TRBJ1-1
v_gene: TRBV7-9
abundance: -
d_gene: -
CDR3aa: CASSSRDSVLGSTEAFF
CDR3nt: TGTGCCAGCAGCTCCCGGGACTCGGTTTTAGGCTCCACTGAAGCTTTCTTT

j_gene: TRBJ2-7
v_gene: TRBV6-5
abundance: -
d_gene: -
CDR3aa: CASSPRSRGEQYF
CDR3nt: TGTGCCAGCAGTCCGCGAAGCAGGGGCGAGCAGTACTTC

j_gene: TRBJ2-7
v_gene: TRBV4-3
abundance: -
d_gene: TRBD2
CDR3aa: CASSPGLAGGFYEQYF
CDR3nt: TGCGCCAGCAGCCCCGGACTAGCGGGGGGTTTTTACGAGCAGTACTTC

j_gene: TRBJ1-2
v_gene: TRBV28
abundance: -
d_gene: TRBD1
CDR3aa: CASRRTGVATGYTF
CDR3nt: TGTGCCAGCAGACGGACAGGGGTGGCTACTGGCTACACCTTC

j_gene: TRBJ2-5
v_gene: TRBV7-2
abundance: -
d_gene: TRBD2
CDR3aa: CASSLAPGLASGETQYF
CDR3nt: TGTGCCAGCAGCTTAGCGCCCGGACTAGCAAGTGGGGAGACCCAGTACTTC

j_gene: TRBJ2-2
v_gene: TRBV5-4
abundance: -
d_gene: -
CDR3aa: CASSLDRAVGELFF
CDR3nt: TGTGCCAGCAGCTTGGACAGGGCGGTCGGGGAGCTGTTTTTT

j_gene: TRBJ1-2
v_gene: TRBV29-1
abundance: -
d_gene: TRBD1
CDR3aa: CSAGQDYGYTF
CDR3nt: TGCAGCGCGGGACAGGACTATGGCTACACCTTC

j_gene: TRBJ1-5
v_gene: TRBV19
abundance: -
d_gene: TRBD1
CDR3aa: CASSLQGTGGNQPQHF
CDR3nt: TGTGCCAGTAGTTTACAGGGGACAGGGGGGAATCAGCCCCAGCATTTT

j_gene: TRBJ2-4
v_gene: TRBV11-3
abundance: -
d_gene: -
CDR3aa: CASSLQVTTDIQYF
CDR3nt: TGTGCCAGCAGCTTACAGGTAACAACGGACATTCAGTACTTC

j_gene: TRBJ2-1
v_gene: TRBV11-1
abundance: -
d_gene: TRBD2
CDR3aa: CASSSTSGGGSDEQFF
CDR3nt: TGTGCCAGCAGCTCCACTAGCGGGGGGGGCAGCGATGAGCAGTTCTTC

j_gene: TRBJ2-3
v_gene: TRBV19
abundance: once
d_gene: TRBD2
CDR3aa: CASMGLAELDDTQYF
CDR3nt: TGTGCCAGTATGGGACTAGCGGAGCTTGATGATACGCAGTATTTT

j_gene: TRBJ2-5
v_gene: TRBV5-1
abundance: once
d_gene: -
CDR3aa: CASSSTPGSETQYF
CDR3nt: TGCGCCAGCAGCTCCACCCCGGGGTCGGAGACCCAGTACTTC

j_gene: TRBJ1-1
v_gene: TRBV6-6
abundance: -
d_gene: -
CDR3aa: CASSYSIGSGTEAFF
CDR3nt: TGTGCCAGCAGTTACTCGATCGGGAGTGGCACTGAAGCTTTCTTT

j_gene: TRBJ2-1
v_gene: TRBV5-6
abundance: -
d_gene: -
CDR3aa: CASSLVSAADEQFF
CDR3nt: TGTGCCAGCAGCTTGGTATCAGCGGCGGATGAGCAGTTCTTC

j_gene: TRBJ1-1
v_gene: TRBV7-9
abundance: once
d_gene: -
CDR3aa: CASSFLWNTEAFF
CDR3nt: TGTGCCAGCAGCTTCCTATGGAACACTGAAGCTTTCTTT

j_gene: TRBJ1-2
v_gene: TRBV3-1/TRBV3-2
abundance: few
d_gene: TRBD1
CDR3aa: CASSTRQGRYYGYTF
CDR3nt: TGTGCCAGCAGCACACGACAGGGTCGGTACTATGGCTACACCTTC

j_gene: TRBJ1-2
v_gene: TRBV4-1
abundance: -
d_gene: -
CDR3aa: CASSPSRGGYGYTF
CDR3nt: TGCGCCAGCAGCCCATCTCGGGGGGGCTATGGCTACACCTTC

j_gene: TRBJ2-1
v_gene: TRBV10-3
abundance: -
d_gene: TRBD2
CDR3aa: CAIGGGTSINEQFF
CDR3nt: TGTGCCATCGGGGGCGGGACTAGCATTAATGAGCAGTTCTTC

j_gene: TRBJ1-5
v_gene: TRBV28
abundance: few
d_gene: TRBD1
CDR3aa: CAISTGGAGNQPQHF
CDR3nt: TGTGCCATATCGACAGGGGGCGCGGGCAATCAGCCCCAGCATTTT

j_gene: TRBJ1-4
v_gene: TRBV10-3
abundance: -
d_gene: -
CDR3aa: CAISESAGASNEKLFF
CDR3nt: TGTGCCATCAGTGAGTCGGCAGGGGCGAGTAATGAAAAACTGTTTTTT

j_gene: TRBJ1-2
v_gene: TRBV15
abundance: -
d_gene: -
CDR3aa: CATSRDKAGGGPYTF
CDR3nt: TGTGCCACCAGCAGAGATAAGGCGGGTGGAGGACCTTACACCTTC

j_gene: TRBJ2-1
v_gene: TRBV9
abundance: -
d_gene: TRBD2
CDR3aa: CASSQGGRQYNEQFF
CDR3nt: TGTGCCAGCAGCCAGGGCGGGAGGCAGTACAATGAGCAGTTCTTC

j_gene: TRBJ1-6
v_gene: TRBV6-5
abundance: -
d_gene: -
CDR3aa: CASSYSDSRSPLHF
CDR3nt: TGTGCCAGCAGTTACTCCGACAGCAGATCACCCCTCCACTTT